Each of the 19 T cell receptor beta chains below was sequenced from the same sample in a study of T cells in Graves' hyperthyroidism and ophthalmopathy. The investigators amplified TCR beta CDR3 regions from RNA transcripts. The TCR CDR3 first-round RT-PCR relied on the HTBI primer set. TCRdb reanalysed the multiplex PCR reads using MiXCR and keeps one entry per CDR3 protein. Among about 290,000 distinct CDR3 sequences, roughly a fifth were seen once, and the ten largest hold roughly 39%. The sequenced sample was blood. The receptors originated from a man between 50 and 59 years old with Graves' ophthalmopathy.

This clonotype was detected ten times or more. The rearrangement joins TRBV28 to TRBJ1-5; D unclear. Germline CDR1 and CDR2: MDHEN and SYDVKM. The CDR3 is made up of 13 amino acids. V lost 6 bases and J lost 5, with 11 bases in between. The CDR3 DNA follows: TGTGCCAGCAGGTTGGGGTGGGATCAGCCCCAGCATTTT. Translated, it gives CASRLGWDQPQHF.

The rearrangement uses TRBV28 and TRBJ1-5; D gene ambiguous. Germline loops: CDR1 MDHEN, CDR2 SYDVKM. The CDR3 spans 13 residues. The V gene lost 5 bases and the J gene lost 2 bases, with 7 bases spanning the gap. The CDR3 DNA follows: TGTGCCAGCAGTAAACAGCGCAATCAGCCCCAGCATTTT. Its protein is CASSKQRNQPQHF.

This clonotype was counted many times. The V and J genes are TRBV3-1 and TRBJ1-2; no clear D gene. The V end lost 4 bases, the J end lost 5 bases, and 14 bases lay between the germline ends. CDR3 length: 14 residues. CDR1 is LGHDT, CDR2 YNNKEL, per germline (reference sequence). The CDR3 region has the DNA TGTGCCAGCAGCCCGATTGGCGGCAAGTATGGCTACACCTTC. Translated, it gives CASSPIGGKYGYTF.

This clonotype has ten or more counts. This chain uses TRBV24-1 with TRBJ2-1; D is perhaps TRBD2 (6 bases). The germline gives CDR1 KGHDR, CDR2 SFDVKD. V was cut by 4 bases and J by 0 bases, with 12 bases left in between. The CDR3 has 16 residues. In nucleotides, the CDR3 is TGTGCCACCAGTGACCCAACCGGGAGCTCCTACAATGAGCAGTTCTTC. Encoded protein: CATSDPTGSSYNEQFF.

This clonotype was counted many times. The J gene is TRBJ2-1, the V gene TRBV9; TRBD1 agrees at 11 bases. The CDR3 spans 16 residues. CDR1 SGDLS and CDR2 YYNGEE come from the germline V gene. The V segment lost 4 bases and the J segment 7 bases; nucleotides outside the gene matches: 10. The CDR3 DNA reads TGTGCCAGCAGCAAACTTCTGGGACAGGGGGGGAATGAGCAGTTCTTC. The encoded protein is CASSKLLGQGGNEQFF.

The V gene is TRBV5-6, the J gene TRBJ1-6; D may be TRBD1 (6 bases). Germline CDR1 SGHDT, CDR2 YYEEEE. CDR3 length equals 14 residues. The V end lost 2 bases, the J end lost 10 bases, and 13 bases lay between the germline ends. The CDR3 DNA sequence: TGTGCCAGCAGCTTCCTACAGGGAGGGTCACCCCTCCACTTT. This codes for CASSFLQGGSPLHF.

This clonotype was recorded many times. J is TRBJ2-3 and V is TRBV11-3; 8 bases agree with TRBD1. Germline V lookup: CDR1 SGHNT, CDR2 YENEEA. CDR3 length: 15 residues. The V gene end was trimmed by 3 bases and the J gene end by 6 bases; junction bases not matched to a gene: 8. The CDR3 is CASSFGTGKTDTQYF. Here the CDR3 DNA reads TGTGCCAGCAGCTTTGGGACAGGAAAAACGGATACGCAGTATTTT.

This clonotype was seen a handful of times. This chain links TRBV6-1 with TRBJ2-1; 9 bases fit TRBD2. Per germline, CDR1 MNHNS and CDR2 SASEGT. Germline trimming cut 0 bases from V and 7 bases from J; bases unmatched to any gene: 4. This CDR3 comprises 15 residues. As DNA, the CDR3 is TGTGCCAGCAGTGAAGCTAGCGGGAGTAATAATGAGCAGTTCTTC. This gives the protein CASSEASGSNNEQFF.

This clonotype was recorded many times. In DNA, the CDR3 is TGTGCCTGGAGTGTACCGGGAGCCAGCACCGGGGAGCTGTTTTTT. Residues: CAWSVPGASTGELFF. V and J are TRBV30 and TRBJ2-2, with a possible D match to TRBD2 (6 bases). CDR1 GTSNPN and CDR2 SVGIG come from the germline V gene (reference sequence). The V gene lost 0 bases and the J gene lost 4 bases, with 12 bases spanning the gap. The CDR3 consists of 15 residues.

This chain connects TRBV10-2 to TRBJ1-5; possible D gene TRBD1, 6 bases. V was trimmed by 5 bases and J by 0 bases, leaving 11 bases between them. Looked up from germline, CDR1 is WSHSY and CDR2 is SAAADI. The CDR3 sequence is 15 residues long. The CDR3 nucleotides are TGCGCCAGCAGTAGGACAGAGATTAGCAATCAGCCCCAGCATTTT. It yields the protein CASSRTEISNQPQHF.

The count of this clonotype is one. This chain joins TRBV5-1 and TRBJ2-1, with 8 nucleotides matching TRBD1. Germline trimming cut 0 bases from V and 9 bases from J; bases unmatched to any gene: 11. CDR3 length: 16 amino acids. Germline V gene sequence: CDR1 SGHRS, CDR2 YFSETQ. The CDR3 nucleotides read TGCGCCAGCAGCTTGGAGTTTAGGACAGGGTCTGTTGAGCAGTTCTTC. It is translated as CASSLEFRTGSVEQFF.

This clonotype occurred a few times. The CDR3 region has the DNA TGCAGTGCTAGTACCCGGGACATCGGACAGCCCCAGCATTTT. Amino acids: CSASTRDIGQPQHF. The chain employs TRBV20-1 and TRBJ1-5, with D possibly TRBD1 on 6 matching bases. V was trimmed by 3 bases and J by 7 bases, leaving 16 bases between them. Germline values: CDR1 DFQATT, CDR2 SNEGSKA (reference sequence). CDR3 length: 14 residues.

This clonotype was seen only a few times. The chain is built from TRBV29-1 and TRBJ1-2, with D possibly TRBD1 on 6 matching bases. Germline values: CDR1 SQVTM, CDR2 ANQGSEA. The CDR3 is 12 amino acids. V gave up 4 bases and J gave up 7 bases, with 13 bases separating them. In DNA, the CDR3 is TGCAGCGTTGTAGGGGACACCGTTGGCTACACCTTC. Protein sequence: CSVVGDTVGYTF.

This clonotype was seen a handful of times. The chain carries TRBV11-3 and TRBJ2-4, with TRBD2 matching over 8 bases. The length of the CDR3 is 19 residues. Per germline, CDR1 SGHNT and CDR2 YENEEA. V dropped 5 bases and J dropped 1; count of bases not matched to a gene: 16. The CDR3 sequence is CASSPFSGGPVWAKNIQYF. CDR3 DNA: TGTGCCAGCAGCCCTTTTTCGGGAGGGCCGGTTTGGGCCAAAAACATTCAGTACTTC.

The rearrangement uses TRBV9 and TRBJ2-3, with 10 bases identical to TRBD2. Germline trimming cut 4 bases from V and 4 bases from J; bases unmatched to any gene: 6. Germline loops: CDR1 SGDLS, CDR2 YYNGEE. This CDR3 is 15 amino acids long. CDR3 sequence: CASSPGTSEADTQYF. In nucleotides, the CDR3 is TGTGCCAGCAGCCCGGGGACTAGCGAGGCAGATACGCAGTATTTT.

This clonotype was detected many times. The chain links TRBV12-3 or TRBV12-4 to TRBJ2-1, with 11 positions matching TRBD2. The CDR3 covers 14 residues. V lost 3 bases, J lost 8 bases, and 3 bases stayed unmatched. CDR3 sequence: CASSFVAGGDEQFF. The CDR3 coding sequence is TGTGCCAGCAGTTTTGTAGCGGGAGGGGATGAGCAGTTCTTC.

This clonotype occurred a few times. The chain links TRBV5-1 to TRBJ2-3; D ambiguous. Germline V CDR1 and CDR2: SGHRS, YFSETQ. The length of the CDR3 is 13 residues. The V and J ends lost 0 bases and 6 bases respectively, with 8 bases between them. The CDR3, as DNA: TGCGCCAGCAGCTTGGCCTGGATGGATACGCAGTATTTT. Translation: CASSLAWMDTQYF.

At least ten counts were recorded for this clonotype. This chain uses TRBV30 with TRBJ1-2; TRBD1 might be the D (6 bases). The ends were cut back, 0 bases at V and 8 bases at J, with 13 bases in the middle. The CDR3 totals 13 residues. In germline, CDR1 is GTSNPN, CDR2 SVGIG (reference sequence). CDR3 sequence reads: CAWSVLGGAGYTF. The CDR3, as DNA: TGTGCCTGGAGTGTGTTAGGGGGTGCCGGCTACACCTTC.

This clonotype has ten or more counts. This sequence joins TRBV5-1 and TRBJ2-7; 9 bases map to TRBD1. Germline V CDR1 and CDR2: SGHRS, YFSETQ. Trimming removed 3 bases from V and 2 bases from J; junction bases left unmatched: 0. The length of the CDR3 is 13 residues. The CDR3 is CASSWTGAYEQYF. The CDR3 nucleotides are TGCGCCAGCAGCTGGACAGGGGCCTACGAGCAGTACTTC.